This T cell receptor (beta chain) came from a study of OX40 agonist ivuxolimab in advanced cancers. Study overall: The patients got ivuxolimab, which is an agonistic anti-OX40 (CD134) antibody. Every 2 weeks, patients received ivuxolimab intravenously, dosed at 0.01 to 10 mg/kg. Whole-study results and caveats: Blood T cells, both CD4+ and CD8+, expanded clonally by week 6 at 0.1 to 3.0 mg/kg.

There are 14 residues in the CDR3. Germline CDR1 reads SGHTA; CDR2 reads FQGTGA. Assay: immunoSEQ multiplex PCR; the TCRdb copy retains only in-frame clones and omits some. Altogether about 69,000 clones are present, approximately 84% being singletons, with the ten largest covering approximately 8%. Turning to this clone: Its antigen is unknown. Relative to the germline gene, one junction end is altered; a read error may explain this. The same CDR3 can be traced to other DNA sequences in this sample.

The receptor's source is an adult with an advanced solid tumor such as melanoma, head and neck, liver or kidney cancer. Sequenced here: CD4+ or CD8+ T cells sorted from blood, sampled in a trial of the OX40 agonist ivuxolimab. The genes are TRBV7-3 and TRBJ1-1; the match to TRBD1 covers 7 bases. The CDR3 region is CASSRTGDDTEAFF. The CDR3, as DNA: TGCGCCAGCAGCCGGACAGGCGATGACACTGAAGCTTTCTTT.